This T cell receptor beta chain was identified during a study of blood T cell repertoires in COVID-19. Study at large: Acute and convalescent COVID-19 samples came from the United States, Italy and Spain. The analysed material was cDNA or gDNA that came from T cells, B-cell-depleted T cells, or PBMCs.

In the authors' workflow: How many nucleated cells were present was estimated from reference gene primer amplification. Clones were sequenced by immunoSEQ multiplex PCR, and TCRdb holds only the in-frame ones, with some missing. D and trimming come from the DNA, and the V and J calls and clone size come from that table. The sample records over 80,000 clones, 70% to 90% being singletons. Sequences were obtained from peripheral blood. The receptor was derived from a man aged 80 or over with active or convalescent COVID-19.

CDR3 in amino acids: CASSVGSRAGNTIYF. The CDR3 DNA sequence: TGTGCCAGCAGCGTAGGTTCCAGGGCTGGAAACACCATATATTTT. This sequence joins TRBV9 and TRBJ1-3; a weak D match, TRBD1 (5 bases). Germline V gene data show CDR1 as SGDLS and CDR2 as YYNGEE. Trimming stripped 0 bases from V and 2 bases from J, with 9 bases between. The CDR3 loop spans 15 amino acids.